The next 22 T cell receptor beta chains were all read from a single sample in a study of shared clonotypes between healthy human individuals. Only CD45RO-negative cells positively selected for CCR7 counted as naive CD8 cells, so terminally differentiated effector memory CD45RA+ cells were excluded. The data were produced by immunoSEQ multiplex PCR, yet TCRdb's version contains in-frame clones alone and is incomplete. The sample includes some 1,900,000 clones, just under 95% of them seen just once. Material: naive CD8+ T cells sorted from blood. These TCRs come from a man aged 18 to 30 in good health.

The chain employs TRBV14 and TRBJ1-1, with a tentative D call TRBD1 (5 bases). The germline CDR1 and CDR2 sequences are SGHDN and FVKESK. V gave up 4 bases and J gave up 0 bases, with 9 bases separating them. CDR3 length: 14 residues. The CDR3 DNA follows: TGTGCCAGCAGCCGCCGACAGCTGAACACTGAAGCTTTCTTT. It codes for CASSRRQLNTEAFF.

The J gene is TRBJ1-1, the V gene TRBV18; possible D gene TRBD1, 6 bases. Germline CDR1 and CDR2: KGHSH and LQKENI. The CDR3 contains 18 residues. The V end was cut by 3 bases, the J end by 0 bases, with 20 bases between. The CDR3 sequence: CASSPPLDRPPMNTEAFF. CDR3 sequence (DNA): TGTGCCAGCTCACCCCCGCTCGACAGGCCGCCCATGAACACTGAAGCTTTCTTT.

The CDR3 sequence: CASSLLNRDSPLHF. CDR3 in DNA: TGTGCCAGCAGTTTACTAAACAGGGACTCACCCCTCCACTTT. The V gene is TRBV27, the J gene TRBJ1-6, with D tentatively TRBD1 (6 bases). The CDR3 spans 14 residues. Trimming shortened V by 2 bases and J by 10 bases, and 12 bases separated the two germline ends. Germline CDR1 is MNHEY and CDR2 is SMNVEV (reference sequence).

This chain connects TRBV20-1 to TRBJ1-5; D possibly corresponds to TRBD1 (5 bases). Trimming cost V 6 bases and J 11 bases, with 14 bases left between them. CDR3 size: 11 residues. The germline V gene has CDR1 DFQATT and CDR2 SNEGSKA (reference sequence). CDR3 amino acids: CSAGTGSAQHF. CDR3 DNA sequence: TGCAGTGCCGGGACGGGGTCGGCCCAGCATTTT.

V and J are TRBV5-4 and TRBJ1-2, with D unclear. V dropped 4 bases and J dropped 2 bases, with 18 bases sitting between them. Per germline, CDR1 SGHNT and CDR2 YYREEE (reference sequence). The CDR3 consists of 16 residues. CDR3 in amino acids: CASSIWGSPGNYGYTF. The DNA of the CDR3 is TGTGCCAGCAGCATATGGGGAAGCCCGGGCAACTATGGCTACACCTTC.

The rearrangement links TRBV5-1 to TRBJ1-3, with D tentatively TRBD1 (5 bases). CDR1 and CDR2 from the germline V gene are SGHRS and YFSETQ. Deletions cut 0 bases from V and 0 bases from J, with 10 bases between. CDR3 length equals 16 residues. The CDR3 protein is CASSLEEGYSGNTIYF. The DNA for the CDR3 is TGCGCCAGCAGCTTGGAGGAGGGGTACTCTGGAAACACCATATATTTT.

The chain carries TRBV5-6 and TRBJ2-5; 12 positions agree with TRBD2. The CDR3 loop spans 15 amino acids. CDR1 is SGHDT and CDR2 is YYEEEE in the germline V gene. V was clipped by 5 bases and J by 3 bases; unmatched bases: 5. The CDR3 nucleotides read TGTGCCAGCAGGATCGGACTAGCGGGAAAAGAGACCCAGTACTTC. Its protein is CASRIGLAGKETQYF.

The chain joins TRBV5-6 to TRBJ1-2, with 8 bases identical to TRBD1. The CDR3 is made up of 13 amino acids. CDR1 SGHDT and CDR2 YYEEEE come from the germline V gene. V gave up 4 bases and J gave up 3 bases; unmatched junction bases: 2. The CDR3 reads CASSEDRDYGYTF. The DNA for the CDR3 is TGTGCCAGCAGCGAGGACAGGGACTATGGCTACACCTTC.

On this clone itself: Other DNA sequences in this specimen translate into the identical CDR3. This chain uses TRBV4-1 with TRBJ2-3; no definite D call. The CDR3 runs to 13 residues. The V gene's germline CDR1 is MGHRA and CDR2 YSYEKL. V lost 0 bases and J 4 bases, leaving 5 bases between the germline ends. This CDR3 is CASSQDRPDTQYF. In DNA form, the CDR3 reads TGCGCCAGCAGCCAAGACAGACCAGATACGCAGTATTTT.

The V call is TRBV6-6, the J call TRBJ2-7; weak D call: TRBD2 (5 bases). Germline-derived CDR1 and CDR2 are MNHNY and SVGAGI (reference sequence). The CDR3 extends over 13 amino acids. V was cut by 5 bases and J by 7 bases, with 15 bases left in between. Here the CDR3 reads CASSQGPGGEQYF. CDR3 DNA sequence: TGTGCCAGCAGTCAAGGGCCCGGCGGGGAGCAGTACTTC.

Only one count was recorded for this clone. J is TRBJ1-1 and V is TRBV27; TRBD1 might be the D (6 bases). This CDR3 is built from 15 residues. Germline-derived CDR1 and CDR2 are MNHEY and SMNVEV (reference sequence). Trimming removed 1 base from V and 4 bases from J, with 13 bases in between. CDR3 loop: CASSLFTGSGTEAFF. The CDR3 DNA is TGTGCCAGCAGTTTATTTACAGGGTCGGGCACTGAAGCTTTCTTT.

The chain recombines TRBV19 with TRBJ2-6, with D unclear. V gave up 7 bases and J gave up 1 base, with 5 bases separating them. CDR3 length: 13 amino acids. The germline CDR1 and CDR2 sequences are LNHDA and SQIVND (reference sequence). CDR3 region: CASKLSGANVLTF. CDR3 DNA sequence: TGTGCCAGTAAGTTGTCTGGGGCCAACGTCCTGACTTTC.

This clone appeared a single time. The CDR3 region has the DNA TGTGCCAGCAGCTTATCAGTAGACTACCAGGATACGCAGTATTTT. It specifies CASSLSVDYQDTQYF. This sequence joins TRBV7-6 and TRBJ2-3; perhaps TRBD2 as D (5 bases). CDR1 and CDR2 (germline): SGHVS, FNYEAQ. The CDR3 loop spans 15 amino acids. V was shortened by 2 bases and J by 6 bases, with 15 bases between the two germline ends.

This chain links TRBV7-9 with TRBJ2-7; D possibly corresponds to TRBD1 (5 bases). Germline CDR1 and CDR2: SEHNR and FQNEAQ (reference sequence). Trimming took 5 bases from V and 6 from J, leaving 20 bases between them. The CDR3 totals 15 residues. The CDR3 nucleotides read TGTGCCAGCAGCGACCCACTACCAGGGTCGGGCGAGCAGTACTTC. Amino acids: CASSDPLPGSGEQYF.

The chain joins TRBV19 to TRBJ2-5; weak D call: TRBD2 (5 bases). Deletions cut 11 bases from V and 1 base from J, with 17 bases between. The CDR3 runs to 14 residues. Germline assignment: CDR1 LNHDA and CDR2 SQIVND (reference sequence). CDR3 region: CAAKTRGFQETQYF. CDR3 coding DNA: TGTGCCGCCAAAACACGGGGATTCCAAGAGACCCAGTACTTC.

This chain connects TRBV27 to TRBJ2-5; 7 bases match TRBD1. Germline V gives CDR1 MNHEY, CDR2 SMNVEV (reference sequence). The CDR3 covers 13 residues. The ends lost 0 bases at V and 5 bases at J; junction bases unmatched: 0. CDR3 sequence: CASSLSDRETQYF. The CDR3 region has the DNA TGTGCCAGCAGTTTATCGGACAGGGAGACCCAGTACTTC.

CDR3 sequence reads: CSVNAGTGPTDTQYF. The CDR3 nucleotides read TGCAGCGTTAACGCCGGGACAGGGCCCACAGATACGCAGTATTTT. The chain joins TRBV29-1 to TRBJ2-3; TRBD1 aligns across 9 bases. The CDR3 spans 15 residues. V lost 5 bases, J lost 2 bases, and 8 bases stayed unmatched. Germline V lookup: CDR1 SQVTM, CDR2 ANQGSEA.

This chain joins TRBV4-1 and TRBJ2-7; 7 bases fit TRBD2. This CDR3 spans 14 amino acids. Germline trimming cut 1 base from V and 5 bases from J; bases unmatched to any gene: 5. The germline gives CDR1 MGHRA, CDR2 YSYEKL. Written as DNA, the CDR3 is TGCGCCAGCAGCCAAGTTTGGGGGGGGGACGAGCAGTACTTC. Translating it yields CASSQVWGGDEQYF.

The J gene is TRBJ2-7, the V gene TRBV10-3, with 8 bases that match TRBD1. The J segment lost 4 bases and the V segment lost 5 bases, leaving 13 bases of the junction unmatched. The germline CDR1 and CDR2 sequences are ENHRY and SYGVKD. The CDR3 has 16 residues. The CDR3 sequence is CAISPRPQGAGYEQYF. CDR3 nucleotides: TGTGCCATCAGTCCTCGACCCCAGGGGGCTGGGTACGAGCAGTACTTC.

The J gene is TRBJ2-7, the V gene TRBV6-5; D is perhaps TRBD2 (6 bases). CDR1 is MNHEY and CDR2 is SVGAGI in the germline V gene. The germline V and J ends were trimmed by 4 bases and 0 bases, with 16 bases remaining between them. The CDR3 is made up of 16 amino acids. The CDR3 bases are TGTGCCAGCAGTTCCCCCGGGACTCGGAGCTCCTACGAGCAGTACTTC. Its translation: CASSSPGTRSSYEQYF.

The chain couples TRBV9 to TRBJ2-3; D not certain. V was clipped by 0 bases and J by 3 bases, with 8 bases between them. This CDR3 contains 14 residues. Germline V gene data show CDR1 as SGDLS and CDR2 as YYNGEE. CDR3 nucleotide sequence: TGTGCCAGCAGCGTAGCTGCCTATACAGATACGCAGTATTTT. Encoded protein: CASSVAAYTDTQYF.

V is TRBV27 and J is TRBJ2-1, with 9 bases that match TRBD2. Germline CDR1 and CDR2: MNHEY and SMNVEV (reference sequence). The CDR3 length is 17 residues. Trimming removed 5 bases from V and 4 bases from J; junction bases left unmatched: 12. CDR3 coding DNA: TGTGCCAGCAGTCCACTAACTCTAGCGGGGTCATACAATGAGCAGTTCTTC. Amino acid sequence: CASSPLTLAGSYNEQFF.